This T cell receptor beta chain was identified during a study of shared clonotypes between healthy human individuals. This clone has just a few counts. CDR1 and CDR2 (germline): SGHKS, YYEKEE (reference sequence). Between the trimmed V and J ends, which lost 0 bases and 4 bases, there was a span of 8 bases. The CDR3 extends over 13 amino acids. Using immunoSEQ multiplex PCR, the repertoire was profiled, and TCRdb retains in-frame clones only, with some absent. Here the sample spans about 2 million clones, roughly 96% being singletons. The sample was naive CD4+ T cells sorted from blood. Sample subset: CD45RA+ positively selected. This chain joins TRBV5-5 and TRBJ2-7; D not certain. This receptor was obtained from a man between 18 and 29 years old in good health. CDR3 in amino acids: CASSLEGLYEQYF. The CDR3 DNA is TGTGCCAGCAGCTTGGAGGGCTTGTACGAGCAGTACTTC.